The 7 T cell receptor beta chains below were found in one sample sequenced in a study of cytomegalovirus exposure and HLA in healthy donors. 13 Jbeta primers and 60 Vbeta primers were used for the PCR. Data came from immunoSEQ multiplex PCR; TCRdb stores just in-frame clones and leaves some out. Among around 180,000 clones listed, over 75% were seen once. The sample was PBMCs. These receptor sequences come from a woman aged 50 to 65 in good health and CMV-seronegative.

This clone was seen a handful of times. This chain connects TRBV5-5 to TRBJ1-4; tentative D call: TRBD1 (5 bases). Trimming shortened V by 1 base and J by 0 bases, and 10 bases separated the two germline ends. The CDR3 runs 16 residues. Germline V gives CDR1 SGHKS, CDR2 YYEKEE (reference sequence). CDR3: CASSLQGGTTNEKLFF. The CDR3 DNA is TGTGCCAGCAGCTTGCAGGGAGGGACAACTAATGAAAAACTGTTTTTT. Using reference TRBV5-5 and TRBJ1-4 for the parts outside the CDR3, the full variable domain is DAGVTQSPTHLIKTRGQQVTLRCSPISGHKSVSWYQQVLGQGPQFIFQYYEKEERGRGNFPDRFSARQFPNYSSELNVNALLLGDSALYLCASSLQGGTTNEKLFFGSGTQLSVL.

The chain has TRBV5-1 and TRBJ2-7, with a possible D match to TRBD1 (6 bases). The CDR3 covers 12 residues. V lost 4 bases and J 4 bases, leaving 9 bases between the germline ends. CDR1 and CDR2 (germline): SGHRS, YFSETQ. CDR3 bases: TGCGCCAGCAGCGGGGGCAAGTACGAGCAGTACTTC. Translated, it gives CASSGGKYEQYF.

The V call is TRBV2, the J call TRBJ2-4; 8 bases align to TRBD2. V dropped 6 bases and J dropped 11; count of bases not matched to a gene: 21. Looked up from germline, CDR1 is SNHLY and CDR2 is FYNNEI. The length of the CDR3 is 17 residues. The CDR3 is CASRKRSTSGGKSVQYF. CDR3 nucleotide sequence: TGTGCCAGCAGGAAAAGGTCTACCAGCGGGGGCAAGAGTGTTCAGTACTTC. The full variable domain, in which reference TRBV2 and TRBJ2-4 provide the parts outside the CDR3, is EPEVTQTPSHQVTQMGQEVILRCVPISNHLYFYWYRQILGQKVEFLVSFYNNEISEKSEIFDDQFSVERPDGSNFTLKIRSTKLEDSAMYFCASRKRSTSGGKSVQYFGAGTRLSVL.

The chain recombines TRBV5-4 with TRBJ1-4, with unresolved D. The V and J ends lost 0 bases and 2 bases respectively, with 11 bases between them. This CDR3 comprises 16 residues. Germline V lookup: CDR1 SGHNT, CDR2 YYREEE (reference sequence). The CDR3 sequence: CASSLGARVTNEKLFF. The DNA of the CDR3 is TGTGCCAGCAGCTTGGGGGCACGAGTTACTAATGAAAAACTGTTTTTT.

The chain recombines TRBV5-4 with TRBJ2-3; TRBD1 aligns across 9 bases. V lost 6 bases to trimming and J lost 6 bases; unmatched junction nucleotides: 11. Germline V gene lookup returns CDR1 SGHNT and CDR2 YYREEE (reference sequence). The CDR3 length is 15 residues. The CDR3: CASTLRTGAGDTQYF. The CDR3 DNA reads as TGTGCCAGCACCCTCCGGACAGGGGCAGGGGATACGCAGTATTTT.

This clone was detected only a few times. This chain joins TRBV7-9 and TRBJ1-1; D is undetermined. The CDR3 has 13 amino acids. V gave up 7 bases and J gave up 8 bases, with 17 bases separating them. Germline V gene sequence: CDR1 SEHNR, CDR2 FQNEAQ (reference sequence). The CDR3 sequence is CASTPLRGDEAFF. The CDR3 nucleotides read TGTGCCAGCACCCCCCTCCGGGGAGACGAAGCTTTCTTT.

The genes are TRBV18 and TRBJ2-1, with TRBD2 as a possible D gene (5 bases). Per germline, CDR1 KGHSH and CDR2 LQKENI. The CDR3 has 12 amino acids. Trimming stripped 2 bases from V and 10 bases from J, with 9 bases between. As DNA, the CDR3 is TGTGCCAGCTCACCAGTTGGGGAGGAGCAGTTCTTC. The encoded protein is CASSPVGEEQFF.